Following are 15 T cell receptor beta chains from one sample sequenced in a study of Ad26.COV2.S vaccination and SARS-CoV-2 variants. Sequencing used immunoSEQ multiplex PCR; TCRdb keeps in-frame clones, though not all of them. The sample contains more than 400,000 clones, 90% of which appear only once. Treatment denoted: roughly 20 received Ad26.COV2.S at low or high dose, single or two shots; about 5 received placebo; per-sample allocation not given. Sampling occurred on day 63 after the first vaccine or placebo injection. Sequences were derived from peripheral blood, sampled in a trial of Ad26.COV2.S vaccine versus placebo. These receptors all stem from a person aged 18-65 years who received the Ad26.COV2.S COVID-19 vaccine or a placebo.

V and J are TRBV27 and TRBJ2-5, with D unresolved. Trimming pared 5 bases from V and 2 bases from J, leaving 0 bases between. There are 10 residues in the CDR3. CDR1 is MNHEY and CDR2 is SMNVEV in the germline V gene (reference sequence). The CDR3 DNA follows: TGTGCCAGCAGTCAAGAGACCCAGTACTTC. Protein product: CASSQETQYF.

The CDR3 sequence: CASSKKGTDTEAFF. For the CDR3, the DNA is TGTGCCAGTAGTAAAAAGGGGACAGACACTGAAGCTTTCTTT. This sequence joins TRBV19 and TRBJ1-1; 7 bases fit TRBD1. The germline V gene has CDR1 LNHDA and CDR2 SQIVND (reference sequence). The CDR3 has 14 residues. Losses at the gene ends were 4 bases for V and 3 bases for J; bases not matched to a gene: 5.

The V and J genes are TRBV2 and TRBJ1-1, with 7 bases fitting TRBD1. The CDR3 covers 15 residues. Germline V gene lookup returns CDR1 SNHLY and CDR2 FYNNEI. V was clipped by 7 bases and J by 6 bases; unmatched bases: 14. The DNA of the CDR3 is TGTGCCAGCACGAAGGAGAGGGGGCTCGGGTCTGAAGCTTTCTTT. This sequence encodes CASTKERGLGSEAFF.

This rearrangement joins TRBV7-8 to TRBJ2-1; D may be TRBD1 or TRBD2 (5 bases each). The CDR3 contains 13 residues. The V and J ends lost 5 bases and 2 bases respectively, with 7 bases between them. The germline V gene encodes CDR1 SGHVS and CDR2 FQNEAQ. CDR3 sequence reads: CASSTGPYNEQFF. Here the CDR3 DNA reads TGTGCCAGCAGCACGGGACCCTACAATGAGCAGTTCTTC.

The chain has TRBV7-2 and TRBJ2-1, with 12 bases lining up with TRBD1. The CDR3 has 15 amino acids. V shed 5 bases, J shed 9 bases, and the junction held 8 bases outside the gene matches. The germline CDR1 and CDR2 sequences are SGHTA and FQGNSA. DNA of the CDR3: TGTGCCAGCAGCATCCGGGACAGGGGGCATGGTGAGCAGTTCTTC. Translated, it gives CASSIRDRGHGEQFF. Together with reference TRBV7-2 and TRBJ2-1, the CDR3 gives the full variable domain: GAGVSQSPSNKVTEKGKDVELRCDPISGHTALYWYRQSLGQGLEFLIYFQGNSAPDKSGLPSDRFSAERTGGSVSTLTIQRTQQEDSAVYLCASSIRDRGHGEQFFGPGTRLTVL.

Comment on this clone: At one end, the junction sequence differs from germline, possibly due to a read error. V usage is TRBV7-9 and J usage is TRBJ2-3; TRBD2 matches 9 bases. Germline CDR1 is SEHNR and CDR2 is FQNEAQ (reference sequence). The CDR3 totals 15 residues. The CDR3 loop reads CASSLDSGSRDTQYF. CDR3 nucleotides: TGTGCCAGCAGCTTAGATAGCGGGAGCAGAGATACGCAGTATTTT.

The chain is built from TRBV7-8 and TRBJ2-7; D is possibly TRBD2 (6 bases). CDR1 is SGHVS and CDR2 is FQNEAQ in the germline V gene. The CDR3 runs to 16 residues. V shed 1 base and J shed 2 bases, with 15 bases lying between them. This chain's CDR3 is CASSLVQRRGTYEQYF. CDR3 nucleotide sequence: TGTGCCAGCAGCTTAGTCCAGCGGAGGGGAACCTACGAGCAGTACTTC.

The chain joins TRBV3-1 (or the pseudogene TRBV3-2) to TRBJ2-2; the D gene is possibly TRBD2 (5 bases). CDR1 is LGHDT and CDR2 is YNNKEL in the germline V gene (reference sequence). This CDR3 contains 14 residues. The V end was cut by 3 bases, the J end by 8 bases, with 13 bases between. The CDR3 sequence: CASSHVSPGGELFF. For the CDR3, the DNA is TGTGCCAGCAGCCATGTGTCTCCGGGAGGGGAGCTGTTTTTT.

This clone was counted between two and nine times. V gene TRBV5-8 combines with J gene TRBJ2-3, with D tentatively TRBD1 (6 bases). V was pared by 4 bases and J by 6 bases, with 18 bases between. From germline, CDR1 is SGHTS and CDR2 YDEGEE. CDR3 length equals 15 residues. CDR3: CASSTWTAATDTQYF. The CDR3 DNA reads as TGTGCCAGCAGCACCTGGACAGCCGCCACCGATACGCAGTATTTT.

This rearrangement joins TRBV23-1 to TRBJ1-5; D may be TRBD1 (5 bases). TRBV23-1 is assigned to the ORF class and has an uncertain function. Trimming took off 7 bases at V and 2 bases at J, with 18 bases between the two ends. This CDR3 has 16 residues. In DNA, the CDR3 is TGCGCCAGCAAGGAAAGCAGGGTGTGCGGCAATCAGCCCCAGCATTTT. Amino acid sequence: CASKESRVCGNQPQHF.

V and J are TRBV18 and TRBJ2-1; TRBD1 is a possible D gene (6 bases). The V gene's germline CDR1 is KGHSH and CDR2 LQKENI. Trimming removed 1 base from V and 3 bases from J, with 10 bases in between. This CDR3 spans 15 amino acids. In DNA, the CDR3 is TGTGCCAGCTCACCACGAACAGGGATCTACAATGAGCAGTTCTTC. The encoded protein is CASSPRTGIYNEQFF.

Here the CDR3 reads CASSWTGGETQYF. In nucleotides, the CDR3 is TGTGCCAGCAGCTGGACAGGGGGAGAGACCCAGTACTTC. The chain has TRBV7-6 and TRBJ2-5, with TRBD1 matching over 10 bases. Trimming removed 4 bases from V and 4 bases from J; junction bases left unmatched: 0. Germline V CDR1 and CDR2: SGHVS, FNYEAQ. This CDR3 spans 13 amino acids.

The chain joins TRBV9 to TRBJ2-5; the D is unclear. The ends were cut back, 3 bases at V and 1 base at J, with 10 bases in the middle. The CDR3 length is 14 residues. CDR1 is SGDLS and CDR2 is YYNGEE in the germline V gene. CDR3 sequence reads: CASSADLVQETQYF. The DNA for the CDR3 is TGTGCCAGCAGCGCTGACTTAGTCCAAGAGACCCAGTACTTC. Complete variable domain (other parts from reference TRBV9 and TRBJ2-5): DSGVTQTPKHLITATGQRVTLRCSPRSGDLSVYWYQQSLDQGLQFLIQYYNGEERAKGNILERFSAQQFPDLHSELNLSSLELGDSALYFCASSADLVQETQYFGPGTRLLVL.

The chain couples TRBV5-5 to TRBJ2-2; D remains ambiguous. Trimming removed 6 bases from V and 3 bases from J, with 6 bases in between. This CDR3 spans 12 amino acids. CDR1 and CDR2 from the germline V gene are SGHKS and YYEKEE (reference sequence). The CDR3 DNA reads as TGTGCCAGCATATTCTACACCGGGGAGCTGTTTTTT. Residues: CASIFYTGELFF.

The CDR3 sequence: CASSTPTGDEQYF. The CDR3 nucleotides are TGTGCCAGCAGTACTCCGACAGGGGACGAGCAGTACTTC. The genes are TRBV6-6 and TRBJ2-7, with 8 bases matching TRBD1. Germline trimming cut 5 bases from V and 5 bases from J; bases unmatched to any gene: 5. This CDR3 has 13 residues. In germline, CDR1 is MNHNY, CDR2 SVGAGI (reference sequence).